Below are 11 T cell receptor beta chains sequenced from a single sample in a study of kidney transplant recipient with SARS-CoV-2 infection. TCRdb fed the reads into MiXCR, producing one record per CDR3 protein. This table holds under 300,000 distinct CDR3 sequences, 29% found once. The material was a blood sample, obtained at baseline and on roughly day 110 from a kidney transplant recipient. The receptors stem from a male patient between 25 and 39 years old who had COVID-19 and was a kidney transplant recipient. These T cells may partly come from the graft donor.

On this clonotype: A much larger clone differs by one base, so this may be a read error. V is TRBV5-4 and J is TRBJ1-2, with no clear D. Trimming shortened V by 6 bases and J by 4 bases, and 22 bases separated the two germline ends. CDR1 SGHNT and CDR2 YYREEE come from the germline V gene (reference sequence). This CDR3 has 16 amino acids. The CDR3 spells CASMAIAPGKTYGYTF. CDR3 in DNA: TGTGCCAGCATGGCCATCGCACCAGGAAAGACCTATGGCTACACCTTC.

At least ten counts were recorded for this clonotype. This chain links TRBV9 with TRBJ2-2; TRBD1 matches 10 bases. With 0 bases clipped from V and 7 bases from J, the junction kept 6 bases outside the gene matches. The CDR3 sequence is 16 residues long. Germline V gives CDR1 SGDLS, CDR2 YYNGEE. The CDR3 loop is CASSVEDRGRNGELFF. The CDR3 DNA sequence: TGTGCCAGCAGCGTAGAAGACAGGGGGCGTAACGGGGAGCTGTTTTTT.

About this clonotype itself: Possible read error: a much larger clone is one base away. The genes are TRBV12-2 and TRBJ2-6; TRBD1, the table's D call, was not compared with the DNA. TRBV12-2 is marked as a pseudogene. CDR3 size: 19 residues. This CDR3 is CASRPRVDSTRSRANVLTF. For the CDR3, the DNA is TGTGCAAGTCGCCCCCGTGTCGACTCCACACGAAGTCGGGCCAACGTCCTGACTTTC.

CDR3: CASSFTGIGWDEQFF. The CDR3 DNA reads as TGTGCCAGCAGCTTTACCGGGATAGGGTGGGATGAGCAGTTCTTC. The V gene is TRBV7-3, the J gene TRBJ2-1, with a possible D match to TRBD2 (5 bases). V was shortened by 3 bases and J by 8 bases, with 17 bases between the two germline ends. This CDR3 is built from 15 residues. CDR1 SGHTA and CDR2 FQGTGA come from the germline V gene.

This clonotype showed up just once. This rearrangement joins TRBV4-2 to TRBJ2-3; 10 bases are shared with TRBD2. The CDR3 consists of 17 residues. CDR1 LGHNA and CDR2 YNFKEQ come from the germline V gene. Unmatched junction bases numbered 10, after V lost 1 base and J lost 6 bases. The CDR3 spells CASSQGQELAGPDTQYF. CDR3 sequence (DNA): TGTGCCAGCAGCCAAGGACAGGAACTAGCGGGGCCTGATACGCAGTATTTT.

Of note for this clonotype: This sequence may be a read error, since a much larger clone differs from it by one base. The CDR3 DNA reads TGTGCCAGCAGCCAGTTGGGGGATTTGGGGGCGGCGCTCTACGAGCAGTACTTC. Its protein product is CASSQLGDLGAALYEQYF. This sequence joins TRBV3-1 and TRBJ2-7; the D gene is possibly TRBD1 (6 bases). This CDR3 has 18 amino acids. CDR1 and CDR2 (germline): LGHDT, YNNKEL (reference sequence). V was cut by 3 bases and J by 3 bases, with 24 bases left in between.

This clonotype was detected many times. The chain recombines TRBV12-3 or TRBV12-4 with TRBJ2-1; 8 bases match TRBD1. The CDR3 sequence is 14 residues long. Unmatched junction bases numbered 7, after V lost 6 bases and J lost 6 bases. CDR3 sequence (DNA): TGTGCCAGCAGATGGGACAGGTGGGTCAATGAGCAGTTCTTC. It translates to CASRWDRWVNEQFF.

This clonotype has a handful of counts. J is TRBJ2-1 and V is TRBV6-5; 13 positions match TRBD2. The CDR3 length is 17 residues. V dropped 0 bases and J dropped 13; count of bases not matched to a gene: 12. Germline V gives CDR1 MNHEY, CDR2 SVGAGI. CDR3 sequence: CASSYSSSGLAGAIQFF. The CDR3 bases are TGTGCCAGCAGTTACTCGTCATCCGGACTAGCGGGAGCGATTCAGTTCTTC.

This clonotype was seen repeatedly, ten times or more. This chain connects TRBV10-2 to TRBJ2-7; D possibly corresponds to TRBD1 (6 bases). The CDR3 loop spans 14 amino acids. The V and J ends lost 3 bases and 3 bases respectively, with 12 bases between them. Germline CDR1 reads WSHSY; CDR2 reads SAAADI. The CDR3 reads CASSDLTGYYEQYF. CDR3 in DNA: TGCGCCAGCAGTGATTTGACAGGCTACTACGAGCAGTACTTC.

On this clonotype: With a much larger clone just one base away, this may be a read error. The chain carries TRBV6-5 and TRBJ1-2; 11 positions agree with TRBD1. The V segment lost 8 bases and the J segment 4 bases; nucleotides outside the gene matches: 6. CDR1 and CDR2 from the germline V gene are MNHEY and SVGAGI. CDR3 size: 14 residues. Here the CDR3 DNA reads TGTGCCAGCGGACTCGGACAGGGGGCCTATGGCTACACCTTC. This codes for CASGLGQGAYGYTF.

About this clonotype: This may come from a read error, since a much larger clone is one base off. The CDR3, as DNA: TGTGCCAGCAGTACCTTGTTACGCTCTAGAAAGCCCTATGGCTACACCTTC. Translated: CASSTLLRSRKPYGYTF. This chain links TRBV6-8 with TRBJ1-2, with D unclear. Germline lookup yields CDR1 MNHGY and CDR2 SAAAGT. The V end lost 5 bases, the J end lost 4 bases, and 23 bases lay between the germline ends. The CDR3 totals 17 residues.